These T cell receptor beta chains were read from a single sample in a study of technical replicates of blood from a handful of donors. Profiling relied on immunoSEQ multiplex PCR, and the TCRdb table lists in-frame clones only, not all of them. The sample gives over 55,000 clones, 95% to 97% of which show up once; around 0.22% is in the top ten. Sequenced: T cells isolated from PBMCs. The receptors derive from a human donor in good health. CDR3s leave out the opening cysteine and the closing phenylalanine or tryptophan.

v_gene	j_gene	CDR3aa
TRBV6-6	TRBJ1-6	ASQGQGNSPLH
TRBV6-5	TRBJ1-4	ASRQKTEKLF
TRBV11-2	TRBJ2-7	ASSWPGGTYEQY
TRBV5-1	TRBJ2-1	ASSLEGTSGSYVNEQF
TRBV29-1	TRBJ2-7	SVEVSSYEQY
TRBV14	TRBJ2-4	ASSQDRQGVTDIQY
TRBV4-1	TRBJ2-2	ASSPDRAGELF
TRBV9	TRBJ2-3	ASSVRGGGTDTQY
TRBV5-4	TRBJ2-1	ASSFTGMNEQF
TRBV27	TRBJ1-4	ASSFRGEMIEKLF
TRBV9	TRBJ2-2	ASSVGRGGRIALMELF
TRBV9	TRBJ1-2	ASSGRLATSYGYT
TRBV6-5	TRBJ2-1	ASRQGSYNEQF
TRBV6-5	TRBJ2-1	ASSYRTSGSNEQF
TRBV29-1	TRBJ2-3	SVEDRGLTDTQY
TRBV10-3	TRBJ2-3	AIGQDTQY
TRBV12-5	TRBJ1-2	AIGDSAQINYGYT
TRBV18	TRBJ1-3	ASSPPTGSPGNTIY
TRBV30	TRBJ1-2	AWSGPYGYT
TRBV4-2	TRBJ2-5	ASSQVGGGETQY
TRBV28	TRBJ2-5	ASSLGRGVTETQY
TRBV18	TRBJ2-7	ASSPTGGARVDYEQY
TRBV5-1	TRBJ1-1	ASSSGTGVSTEAF
TRBV9	TRBJ2-5	ASSVAGQGRETQY
TRBV30	TRBJ1-2	AWSKLDRQSINYGYT
TRBV6-1	TRBJ2-7	ASSEEGAVYEQY
TRBV10-1	TRBJ1-5	ASQGQGDQPQH
TRBV27	TRBJ1-5	ASGSGGVSNQPQH
TRBV19	TRBJ1-1	ASSIAILGQGAMDTEAF
TRBV7-6	TRBJ1-5	ASSLGQGFQPQH
TRBV11-1	TRBJ1-1	ASSTTRGFTEAF
TRBV27	TRBJ2-7	ASRGLAGGFVGEQY
TRBV5-1	TRBJ2-7	ASSHEQGAYEQY
TRBV5-6	TRBJ2-6	ASSFVQASSGANVLT
TRBV28	TRBJ2-7	ASVDRGYEQY
TRBV4-1	TRBJ2-7	ASSQRTSGRGYEQY
TRBV5-1	TRBJ2-1	ASSLAAGTGRHEQF
TRBV27	TRBJ1-1	ASRITGQGSNTEAF
TRBV7-9	TRBJ2-5	ASSFLVEETQY
TRBV2	TRBJ1-5	ASFAQGGEQPQH
TRBV5-4	TRBJ2-7	ASSVTGVTYEQY
TRBV5-1	TRBJ1-5	ASSFGGDSNQPQH
TRBV6-5	TRBJ2-5	ASSYDRAQY
TRBV9	TRBJ1-3	ASRAFSGNTIY
TRBV25-1	TRBJ1-1	ASSESTGGDTEAF
TRBV15	TRBJ1-5	ATSRDRNQPQH
TRBV9	TRBJ2-6	ASSPLVLISSGANVLT
TRBV2	TRBJ1-2	ASSEGGLPNYGYT
TRBV5-8	TRBJ1-5	ASSPRDRVYQPQH
TRBV4-1	TRBJ1-5	ASSQVRGFGLSNQPQH
TRBV5-4	TRBJ1-3	ASSLDTSGNTIY
TRBV7-2	TRBJ1-5	ASSLEGQDNQPQH
TRBV2	TRBJ2-3	ASTSTDTQY
TRBV7-9	TRBJ2-7	ASSSGTRRSYEQY
TRBV30	TRBJ1-2	AWARGLGYGYT
TRBV28	TRBJ2-7	ASRYRGPSSYEQY
TRBV6-4	TRBJ2-7	ASSDSIGTKQY